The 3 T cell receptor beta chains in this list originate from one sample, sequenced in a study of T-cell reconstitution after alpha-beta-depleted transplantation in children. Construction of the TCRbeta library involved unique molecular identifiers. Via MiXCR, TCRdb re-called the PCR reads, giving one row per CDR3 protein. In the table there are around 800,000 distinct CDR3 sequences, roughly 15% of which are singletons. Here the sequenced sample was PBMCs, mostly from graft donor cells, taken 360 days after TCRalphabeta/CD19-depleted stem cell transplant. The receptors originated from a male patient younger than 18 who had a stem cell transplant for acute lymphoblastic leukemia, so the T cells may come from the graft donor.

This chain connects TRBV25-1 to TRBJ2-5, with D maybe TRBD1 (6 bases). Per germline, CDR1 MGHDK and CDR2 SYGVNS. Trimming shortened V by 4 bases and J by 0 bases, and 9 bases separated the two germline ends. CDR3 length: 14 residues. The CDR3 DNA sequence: TGTGCCAGCAGTGGCCAGGGGTACCAAGAGACCCAGTACTTC. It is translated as CASSGQGYQETQYF.

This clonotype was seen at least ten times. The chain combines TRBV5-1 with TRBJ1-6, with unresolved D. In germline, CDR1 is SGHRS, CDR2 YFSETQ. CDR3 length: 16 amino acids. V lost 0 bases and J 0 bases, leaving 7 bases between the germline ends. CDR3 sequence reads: CASSLAGSSYNSPLHF. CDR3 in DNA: TGCGCCAGCAGCTTGGCCGGGAGCTCCTATAATTCACCCCTCCACTTT.

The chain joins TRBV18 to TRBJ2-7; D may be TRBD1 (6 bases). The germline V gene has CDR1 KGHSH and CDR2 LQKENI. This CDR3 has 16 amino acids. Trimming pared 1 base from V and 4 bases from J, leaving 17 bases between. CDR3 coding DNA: TGTGCCAGCTCACCACTCCCAGGGGAGAGATCTTACGAGCAGTACTTC. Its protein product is CASSPLPGERSYEQYF.